The 20 T cell receptor beta chains below were found in one sample sequenced in a study of cytomegalovirus exposure and HLA in healthy donors. Amplification used 60 Vbeta primers and 13 Jbeta primers. Some clones are missing from TCRdb's copy, which holds only in-frame ones; the method was immunoSEQ multiplex PCR. In the table there are some 170,000 clones, nearly 80% of which are singletons. Specimen: PBMCs. All receptors derive from a man aged 40-55 years in good health and CMV-seropositive.

This clone was detected only once. The chain employs TRBV6-1 and TRBJ1-4, with unresolved D. Germline CDR1 is MNHNS and CDR2 is SASEGT. CDR3 length equals 15 residues. V dropped 7 bases and J dropped 0 bases, with 12 bases sitting between them. Written as DNA, the CDR3 is TGTGCCAGCACTCGCACTTACGCAACTAATGAAAAACTGTTTTTT. Translated, it gives CASTRTYATNEKLFF.

The gene calls are TRBV29-1 and TRBJ1-1, with D possibly TRBD1 on 6 matching bases. V lost 7 bases and J 0 bases, leaving 18 bases between the germline ends. This CDR3 is built from 15 residues. CDR1 is SQVTM and CDR2 is ANQGSEA in the germline V gene. The CDR3 reads CSALDSTVMNTEAFF. CDR3 DNA: TGCAGCGCTTTGGACAGTACGGTCATGAACACTGAAGCTTTCTTT.

This clone was counted only a few times. The rearrangement joins TRBV18 to TRBJ1-1; 7 bases fit TRBD1. This CDR3 is 15 amino acids long. The J segment lost 1 base and the V segment lost 6 bases, leaving 8 bases of the junction unmatched. CDR1 and CDR2 (germline): KGHSH, LQKENI. CDR3 residues: CASSRTTGQNTEAFF. CDR3 DNA: TGTGCCAGCTCGCGCACGACAGGGCAGAACACTGAAGCTTTCTTT. Filled out from reference TRBV18 and TRBJ1-1, the complete variable domain reads NAGVMQNPRHLVRRRGQEARLRCSPMKGHSHVYWYRQLPEEGLKFMVYLQKENIIDESGMPKERFSAEFPKEGPSILRIQQVVRGDSAAYFCASSRTTGQNTEAFFGQGTRLTVV.

This rearrangement joins TRBV19 to TRBJ1-1; 7 positions match TRBD1. CDR3 length: 13 residues. Germline V CDR1 and CDR2: LNHDA, SQIVND (reference sequence). Trimming took 9 bases from V and 2 from J; bases not matched to a gene: 6. The CDR3 DNA reads TGTGCCAGCGGGACAGCTGCTAACACTGAAGCTTTCTTT. Encoded protein: CASGTAANTEAFF. Combining the CDR3 with reference TRBV19 and TRBJ1-1 gives the whole variable domain DGGITQSPKYLFRKEGQNVTLSCEQNLNHDAMYWYRQDPGQGLRLIYYSQIVNDFQKGDIAEGYSVSREKKESFPLTVTSAQKNPTAFYLCASGTAANTEAFFGQGTRLTVV.

This clone was detected only a few times. This chain links TRBV19 with TRBJ1-1, with TRBD1 matching over 7 bases. The germline V gene has CDR1 LNHDA and CDR2 SQIVND (reference sequence). This CDR3 has 14 residues. Germline trimming cut 0 bases from V and 5 bases from J; bases unmatched to any gene: 3. The CDR3 is CASSIERGRTEAFF. CDR3 DNA sequence: TGTGCCAGTAGTATAGAAAGGGGGCGAACTGAAGCTTTCTTT. Full variable domain (rest looked up from reference TRBV19 and TRBJ1-1): DGGITQSPKYLFRKEGQNVTLSCEQNLNHDAMYWYRQDPGQGLRLIYYSQIVNDFQKGDIAEGYSVSREKKESFPLTVTSAQKNPTAFYLCASSIERGRTEAFFGQGTRLTVV.

The chain employs TRBV18 and TRBJ2-4, with TRBD1 identical over 8 bases. Germline V gene sequence: CDR1 KGHSH, CDR2 LQKENI. This CDR3 is 15 amino acids long. Trimming took 6 bases from V and 12 from J; bases not matched to a gene: 16. In nucleotides, the CDR3 is TGTGCCAGCTCCCTGGACAGGGTCCGCTTAGACAGTCAGTACTTC. Translation: CASSLDRVRLDSQYF. Combining the CDR3 with reference TRBV18 and TRBJ2-4 gives the whole variable domain NAGVMQNPRHLVRRRGQEARLRCSPMKGHSHVYWYRQLPEEGLKFMVYLQKENIIDESGMPKERFSAEFPKEGPSILRIQQVVRGDSAAYFCASSLDRVRLDSQYFGAGTRLSVL.

This chain links TRBV11-3 with TRBJ2-5; 8 bases are shared with TRBD2. V lost 4 bases and J lost 5; bases outside the gene matches: 9. Per germline, CDR1 SGHNT and CDR2 YENEEA. The CDR3 runs 15 residues. The CDR3 bases are TGTGCCAGCAGCTCCGCCAGCGGGAGATGGGAGACCCAGTACTTC. Its protein is CASSSASGRWETQYF.

The CDR3 loop is CASIRDRVGEQYF. The CDR3 DNA reads TGTGCCAGCATCCGGGACAGGGTCGGAGAGCAGTACTTC. V is TRBV28 and J is TRBJ2-7, with TRBD1 matching over 9 bases. The germline gives CDR1 MDHEN, CDR2 SYDVKM. This CDR3 has 13 residues. V gave up 7 bases and J gave up 7 bases; unmatched junction bases: 8.

This clone showed up just a few times. Mismatch with germline at one junction end may stem from a read error. The chain employs TRBV11-2 and TRBJ2-5; TRBD2 agrees at 12 bases. Per the germline V gene, CDR1 is SGHAT and CDR2 is FQNNGV. The CDR3 sequence is 14 residues long. CDR3 nucleotides: TGTGCCAGCAGCTTAATGACTAGCGGGGGTAGGATGGACTTC. The encoded protein is CASSLMTSGGRMDF.

The chain uses TRBV19 and TRBJ2-3; tentative D call: TRBD2 (5 bases). Germline CDR1 reads LNHDA; CDR2 reads SQIVND (reference sequence). The CDR3 covers 13 residues. V lost 4 bases and J 6 bases, leaving 11 bases between the germline ends. The CDR3 DNA sequence: TGTGCCAGTAGTAGTGAGGGAAGGGATACGCAGTATTTT. It specifies CASSSEGRDTQYF.

The chain links TRBV6-4 to TRBJ2-2; D perhaps matches TRBD1 (8 bases). The CDR3 covers 15 residues. CDR1 is MRHNA, CDR2 SNTAGT, per germline. V gave up 5 bases and J gave up 6 bases, with 16 bases separating them. This chain's CDR3 is CASSPTGEGPGELFF. The CDR3 DNA follows: TGTGCCAGCAGTCCGACAGGGGAGGGTCCCGGGGAGCTGTTTTTT.

The chain joins TRBV6-5 to TRBJ1-3; a possible D gene is TRBD1 (6 bases). The CDR3 spans 13 residues. Trimming cost V 6 bases and J 11 bases, with 17 bases left between them. Germline CDR1 is MNHEY and CDR2 is SVGAGI. The CDR3: CASSPQGTSPIYF. The CDR3 coding sequence is TGTGCCAGCAGCCCCCAAGGGACAAGTCCCATATATTTT.

This clone was recorded only once. Germline is not matched at one junction end, which may reflect a read error. J is TRBJ2-1 and V is TRBV2; TRBD2 might be the D (6 bases). The germline CDR1 and CDR2 sequences are SNHLY and FYNNEI. This CDR3 comprises 17 residues. CDR3 residues: CASSEIPGTGDYNKQFF. CDR3 nucleotide sequence: TGTGCCAGCAGTGAAATCCCGGGAACGGGAGACTACAATAAGCAGTTCTTC. The full variable domain, with the rest looked up from reference TRBV2 and TRBJ2-1, is EPEVTQTPSHQVTQMGQEVILRCVPISNHLYFYWYRQILGQKVEFLVSFYNNEISEKSEIFDDQFSVERPDGSNFTLKIRSTKLEDSAMYFCASSEIPGTGDYNKQFFGPGTRLTVL.

The chain joins TRBV7-9 to TRBJ2-4; 10 positions agree with TRBD2. Losses at the gene ends were 10 bases for V and 5 bases for J; bases not matched to a gene: 8. CDR1 is SEHNR, CDR2 FQNEAQ, per germline (reference sequence). This CDR3 has 14 amino acids. DNA of the CDR3: TGTGCCAACCAAAGCGGGAGGGCTCAAAACATTCAGTACTTC. It is translated as CANQSGRAQNIQYF. The full variable domain, in which reference TRBV7-9 and TRBJ2-4 provide the parts outside the CDR3, is DTGVSQNPRHKITKRGQNVTFRCDPISEHNRLYWYRQTLGQGPEFLTYFQNEAQLEKSRLLSDRFSAERPKGSFSTLEIQRTEQGDSAMYLCANQSGRAQNIQYFGAGTRLSVL.

The chain uses TRBV12-5 and TRBJ2-2; a possible D gene is TRBD1 (6 bases). Trimming removed 7 bases at V and 5 bases at J, with 11 bases between. CDR3 length: 13 residues. Germline loops: CDR1 LGHNT, CDR2 FRNRAP. Here the CDR3 DNA reads TGTGCTAGTGTTAACCAGGGGACCGGGGAGCTGTTTTTT. As protein: CASVNQGTGELFF.

The chain has TRBV5-1 and TRBJ1-2; 7 positions match TRBD1. The CDR3 covers 14 residues. CDR1 and CDR2 (germline): SGHRS, YFSETQ. Losses at the gene ends were 6 bases for V and 7 bases for J; bases not matched to a gene: 12. CDR3 region: CASKTLDRDSGYTF. The CDR3 nucleotides are TGCGCCAGCAAAACGCTAGACAGGGATAGTGGCTACACCTTC.

The chain links TRBV7-2 to TRBJ1-5; possible D gene TRBD1, 6 bases. V lost 5 bases, J lost 6 bases, and 8 bases lay in between. Per the germline V gene, CDR1 is SGHTA and CDR2 is FQGNSA. The CDR3 spans 12 residues. For the CDR3, the DNA is TGTGCCAGCAGCCGGGACACTCAGCCCCAGCATTTT. Protein sequence: CASSRDTQPQHF.

The genes are TRBV11-3 and TRBJ1-1; TRBD1 is a possible D gene (6 bases). The germline CDR1 and CDR2 sequences are SGHNT and YENEEA. Trimming left V 5 bases short and J 4 bases short, with 26 bases between. The CDR3 length is 18 residues. CDR3 DNA: TGTGCCAGCAGCCTAACCCGAGGGGGGGGAGGAACAGTCACTGAAGCTTTCTTT. It translates to CASSLTRGGGGTVTEAFF.

This clone has just a few counts. The V and J genes are TRBV10-2 and TRBJ2-2, with 11 bases identical to TRBD2. Per the germline V gene, CDR1 is WSHSY and CDR2 is SAAADI. After removal of 9 bases from V and 4 bases from J, the junction contained 4 bases not matched to a gene. The CDR3 loop spans 14 amino acids. CDR3 DNA sequence: TGCGCCAGTACTAGCGGGAGTCTCACCGGGGAGCTGTTTTTT. Translating gives CASTSGSLTGELFF.

The chain carries TRBV5-1 and TRBJ1-2, with 9 positions matching TRBD1. The CDR3 runs 16 residues. Germline V gives CDR1 SGHRS, CDR2 YFSETQ. V was clipped by 1 base and J by 4 bases; unmatched bases: 8. The CDR3 loop reads CASSLTTGTGSYGYTF. Written as DNA, the CDR3 is TGCGCCAGCAGCTTGACCACCGGGACAGGGAGCTATGGCTACACCTTC.